This T cell receptor (beta chain) was recovered during a study of identical twins. CDR1 SGHRS and CDR2 YFSETQ come from the germline V gene. CDR3 size: 16 residues. V was clipped by 0 bases and J by 0 bases, with 12 bases between them. Broader study findings: With monozygotic twins, out-of-frame TCR alpha sharing exceeded what models estimated. The conclusions drew on cross-sectional statistical analysis instead of tracking the same donors. Cord blood's abundant beta clonotypes had fewer insertions, unlike memory repertoires.

A note on this clonotype: Its specificity is not known.

MiXCR, applied by TCRdb to the 5' RACE reads, yields one record per CDR3 protein. The repertoire includes about 1.7 million distinct CDR3 sequences, 32% of them detected once, and about 0.3% sits in the top ten. The chain recombines TRBV5-1 with TRBJ1-1, with D hard to call. The receptor was isolated from a newborn girl in good health. Specimen: cord blood. The CDR3 is CASSLVEGWVNTEAFF. CDR3 sequence (DNA): TGCGCCAGCAGCTTGGTTGAGGGATGGGTGAACACTGAAGCTTTCTTT. Full variable domain (remainder filled in from reference TRBV5-1 and TRBJ1-1): KAGVTQTPRYLIKTRGQQVTLSCSPISGHRSVSWYQQTPGQGLQFLFEYFSETQRNKGNFPGRFSGRQFSNSRSEMNVSTLELGDSALYLCASSLVEGWVNTEAFFGQGTRLTVV.